Here is one TCR beta chain with its context. Its antigen is as yet unknown. This sample was included in a study of siplizumab effects on memory and regulatory T cells. This table comes from immunoSEQ multiplex PCR, and its TCRdb copy is limited to in-frame clones, with some not included. Of approximately 68,000 clones in the sample, under 95% were seen once. General study points: Among alloreactive clones, only a minor fraction mapped to unstimulated subsets. In the presence of siplizumab, alloreactive sequences traceable to unstimulated CD4+ memory cells were significantly reduced.

Sequenced: CD8+ T cells sorted from blood. The TCR comes from a human donor in good health.

The CDR3 is CASSFSLAAEQFF. Here the CDR3 DNA reads TGTGCCAGCAGTTTTTCTCTAGCGGCCGAGCAGTTCTTC. The chain joins TRBV6-6 to TRBJ2-1, with TRBD2 matching over 7 bases. There are 13 residues in the CDR3. Germline V lookup: CDR1 MNHNY, CDR2 SVGAGI (reference sequence). V lost 4 bases and J lost 10; bases outside the gene matches: 7.